The clone carrying this TCR beta chain was picked up one time. The sample is drawn from a study of blood T cells in healthy people across ages. This CDR3 has 14 residues. Trimming took 3 bases from V and 5 from J, leaving 12 bases between them. Per the germline V gene, CDR1 is KGHSH and CDR2 is LQKENI. It was with a sample-barcoded 5' primer and a J-beta primer mix that a second PCR of about 6 to 12 cycles was run. TCRdb reprocessed the 5' RACE reads with MiXCR, giving one entry per CDR3 protein. The table lists some 1.6 million distinct CDR3 sequences, approximately 32% of them singletons. The sequenced sample consisted of blood. This chain joins TRBV18 and TRBJ2-3; maybe TRBD2 (5 bases). The clonotype comes from a woman younger than 45 in good health. The CDR3, as DNA: TGTGCCAGCTCACCGAACACCGGAGGAGATACGCAGTATTTT. The encoded protein is CASSPNTGGDTQYF.